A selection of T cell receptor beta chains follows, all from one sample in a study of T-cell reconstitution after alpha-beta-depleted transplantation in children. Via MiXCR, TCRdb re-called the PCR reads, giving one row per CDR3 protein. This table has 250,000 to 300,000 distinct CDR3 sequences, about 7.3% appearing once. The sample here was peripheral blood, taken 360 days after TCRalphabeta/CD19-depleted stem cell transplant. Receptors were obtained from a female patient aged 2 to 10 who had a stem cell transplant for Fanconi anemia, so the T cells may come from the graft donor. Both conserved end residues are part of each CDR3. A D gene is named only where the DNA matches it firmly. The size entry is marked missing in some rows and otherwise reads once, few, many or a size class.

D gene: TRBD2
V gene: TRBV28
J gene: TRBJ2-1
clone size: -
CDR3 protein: CASSLQRLAGVGNEQFF
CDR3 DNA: TGTGCCAGCAGTTTACAGAGACTAGCGGGAGTAGGCAATGAGCAGTTCTTC

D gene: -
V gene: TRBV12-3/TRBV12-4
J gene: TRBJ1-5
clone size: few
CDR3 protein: CASSPQRQPQHF
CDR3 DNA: TGTGCCAGCAGTCCCCAGCGGCAGCCCCAGCATTTT

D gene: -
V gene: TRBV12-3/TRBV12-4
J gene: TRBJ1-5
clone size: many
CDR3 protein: CASSFTGTTQHF
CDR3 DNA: TGTGCCAGCAGTTTTACAGGGACGACCCAGCATTTT

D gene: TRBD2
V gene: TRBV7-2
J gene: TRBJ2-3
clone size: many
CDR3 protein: CASSLARTSGRWMTDTQYF
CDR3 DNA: TGTGCCAGCAGCTTGGCGCGGACTAGCGGGAGGTGGATGACAGATACGCAGTATTTT

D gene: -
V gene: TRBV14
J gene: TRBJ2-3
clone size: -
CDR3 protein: CASSQDSGTQYF
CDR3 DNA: TGTGCCAGCAGCCAAGATAGCGGTACGCAGTATTTT

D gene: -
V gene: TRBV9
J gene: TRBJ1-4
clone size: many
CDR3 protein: CASSVDTATNEKLFF
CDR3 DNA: TGTGCCAGCAGCGTAGACACCGCAACTAATGAAAAACTGTTTTTT

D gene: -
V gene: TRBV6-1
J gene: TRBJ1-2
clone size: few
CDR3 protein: CASSPLGSPGTYGYTF
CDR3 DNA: TGTGCCAGCAGCCCACTTGGGAGTCCTGGGACCTATGGCTACACCTTC

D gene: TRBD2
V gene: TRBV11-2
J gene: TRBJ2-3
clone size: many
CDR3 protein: CASSLIAGVLDTQYF
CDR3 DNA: TGTGCCAGCAGCTTAATAGCGGGAGTGTTAGATACGCAGTATTTT

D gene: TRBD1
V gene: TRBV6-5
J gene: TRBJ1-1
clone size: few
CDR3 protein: CASMAQGVNTEAFF
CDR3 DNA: TGTGCCAGCATGGCGCAGGGGGTGAACACTGAAGCTTTCTTT

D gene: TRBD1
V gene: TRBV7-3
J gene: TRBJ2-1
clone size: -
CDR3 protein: CASSLGDRRDNEQFF
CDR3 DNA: TGTGCCAGCAGCTTGGGGGACAGGAGAGACAATGAGCAGTTCTTC

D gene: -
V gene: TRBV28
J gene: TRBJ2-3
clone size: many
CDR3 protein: CASTAASTDTQYF
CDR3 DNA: TGTGCCAGCACAGCGGCTAGCACAGATACGCAGTATTTT

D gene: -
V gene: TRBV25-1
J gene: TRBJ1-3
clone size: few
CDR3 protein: CASRNQDDGNTIYF
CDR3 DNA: TGTGCCAGCAGGAATCAGGATGATGGAAACACCATATATTTT

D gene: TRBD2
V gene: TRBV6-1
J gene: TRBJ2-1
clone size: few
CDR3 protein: CASSDQLAGVYNEQFF
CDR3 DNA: TGTGCCAGCAGTGATCAACTAGCGGGGGTCTACAATGAGCAGTTCTTC

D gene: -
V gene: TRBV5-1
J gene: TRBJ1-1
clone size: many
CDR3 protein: CASSLELGGTSFMNTEAFF
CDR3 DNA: TGCGCCAGCAGCTTGGAGTTGGGAGGGACTTCCTTCATGAACACTGAAGCTTTCTTT

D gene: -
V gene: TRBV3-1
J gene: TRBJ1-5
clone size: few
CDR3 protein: CASSQGQFHQPQHF
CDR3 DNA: TGTGCCAGCAGTCAAGGACAGTTCCATCAGCCCCAGCATTTT

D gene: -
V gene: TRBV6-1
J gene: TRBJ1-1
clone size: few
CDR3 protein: CASSRTDWNTEAFF
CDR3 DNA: TGTGCCAGCAGTCGGACAGATTGGAACACTGAAGCTTTCTTT

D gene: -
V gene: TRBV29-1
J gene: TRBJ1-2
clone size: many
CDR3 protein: CSVDSRSAYGYTF
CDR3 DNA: TGCAGCGTTGATAGTAGGTCTGCTTATGGCTACACCTTC

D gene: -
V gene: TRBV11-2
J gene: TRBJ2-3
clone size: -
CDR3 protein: CASSLDFIGGDTQYF
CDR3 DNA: TGTGCCAGCAGCTTAGATTTCATTGGGGGAGATACGCAGTATTTT

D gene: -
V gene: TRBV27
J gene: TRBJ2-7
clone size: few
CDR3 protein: CASSLGQGAGYEQYF
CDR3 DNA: TGTGCCAGCAGCCTGGGGCAGGGAGCGGGCTACGAGCAGTACTTC

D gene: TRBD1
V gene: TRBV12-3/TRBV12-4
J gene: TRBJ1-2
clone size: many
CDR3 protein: CASSPGQGENYGYTF
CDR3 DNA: TGTGCCAGCAGTCCGGGACAGGGGGAGAACTATGGCTACACCTTC